This T cell receptor beta chain is drawn from a study of T cells in localized non-small cell lung cancer. Study-wide findings and caveats: Uninvolved adjacent lung showed peak T cell clonality, exceeding tumor.

Concerning this clone itself: The antigen is unknown.

The CDR3 is 14 amino acids. From germline, CDR1 is SGHAT and CDR2 FQDESV (reference sequence). V was shortened by 5 bases and J by 2 bases, with 12 bases between the two germline ends. The table came from immunoSEQ multiplex PCR; TCRdb's copy has only in-frame clones and leaves some out. Altogether some 31,000 clones are present, around nine tenths being singletons, with the ten largest covering 4.2%. Sequences were derived from peripheral blood, sampled before any cancer treatment. The genes are TRBV11-1 and TRBJ2-5; D unresolved. The TCR comes from a woman between 40 and 69 years old with stage I lung adenocarcinoma. The CDR3 protein is CASSIDNPQETQYF. Written as DNA, the CDR3 is TGTGCCAGCAGCATCGACAATCCACAAGAGACCCAGTACTTC. The full variable domain, with the rest looked up from reference TRBV11-1 and TRBJ2-5, is EAEVAQSPRYKITEKSQAVAFWCDPISGHATLYWYRQILGQGPELLVQFQDESVVDDSQLPKDRFSAERLKGVDSTLKIQPAELGDSAMYLCASSIDNPQETQYFGPGTRLLVL.